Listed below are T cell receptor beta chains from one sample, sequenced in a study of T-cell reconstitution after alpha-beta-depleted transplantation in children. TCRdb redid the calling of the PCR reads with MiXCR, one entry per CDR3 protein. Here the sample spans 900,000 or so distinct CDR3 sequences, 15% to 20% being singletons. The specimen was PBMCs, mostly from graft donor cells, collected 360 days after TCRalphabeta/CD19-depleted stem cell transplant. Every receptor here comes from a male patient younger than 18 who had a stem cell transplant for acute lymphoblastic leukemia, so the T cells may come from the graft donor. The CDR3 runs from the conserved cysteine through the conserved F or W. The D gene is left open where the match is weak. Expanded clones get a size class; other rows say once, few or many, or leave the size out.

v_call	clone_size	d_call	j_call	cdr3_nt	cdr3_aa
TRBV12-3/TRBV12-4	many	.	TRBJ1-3	TGTGCCAGCGCTGTGGGTCTTGGCGGAAACACCATATATTTT	CASAVGLGGNTIYF
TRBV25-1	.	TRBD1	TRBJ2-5	TGTGCCAGCAGTGGGCCCAGGGGGTACGGAGAGACCCAGTACTTC	CASSGPRGYGETQYF
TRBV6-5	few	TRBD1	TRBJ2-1	TGTGCCAGCAGTTACTCCGGACAGGGGGGATACAATGAGCAGTTCTTC	CASSYSGQGGYNEQFF
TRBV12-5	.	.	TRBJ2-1	TGTGCTAGTGGTTTGACGGACTCGAAACCGTTCTTC	CASGLTDSKPFF
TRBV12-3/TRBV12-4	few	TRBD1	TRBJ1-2	TGTGCCAGCAATTATTCCCCTTGGACAGGGGGCTATGGCTACACCTTC	CASNYSPWTGGYGYTF
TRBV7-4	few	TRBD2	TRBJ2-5	TGTGCCAGCAGCCCTTCGATGGCGGGGGGTCAAGAGACCCAGTACTTC	CASSPSMAGGQETQYF
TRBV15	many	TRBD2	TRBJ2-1	TGTGCCACCAGCAGACCTGGACTAGCAGGGCTCAATGAGCAGTTCTTC	CATSRPGLAGLNEQFF
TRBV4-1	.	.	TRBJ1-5	TGCGCCAGCAGCCACATGCCCCCAAGCAGTCAGCCCCAGCATTTT	CASSHMPPSSQPQHF
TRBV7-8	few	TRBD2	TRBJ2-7	TGTGCCAGCAGCGACGGGGGGACTAGCGGAAACTTTGGGGAGCAGTACTTC	CASSDGGTSGNFGEQYF
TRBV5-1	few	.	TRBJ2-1	TGCGCCAGCAGCTCCCGCTTAGTCGAGGATGAGCAGTTCTTC	CASSSRLVEDEQFF
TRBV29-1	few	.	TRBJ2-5	TGCAGCGTTGAGCAGGGATGGGTAGAGACCCAGTACTTC	CSVEQGWVETQYF
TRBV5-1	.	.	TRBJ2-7	TGCGCCAGCAGCTGGAAGGGTAGCCACTACGAGCAGTACTTC	CASSWKGSHYEQYF
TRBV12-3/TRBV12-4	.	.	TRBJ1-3	TGTGCCAGCAGCCAGTTTGCCCTAAGCACCATATATTTT	CASSQFALSTIYF
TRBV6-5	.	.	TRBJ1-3	TGTGCCAGCAGTTACTGGGGTTCTGGAAACACCATATATTTT	CASSYWGSGNTIYF
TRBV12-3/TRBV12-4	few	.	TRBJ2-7	TGTGCCAGCACCTATCGACCGCACGAGCAGTACTTC	CASTYRPHEQYF
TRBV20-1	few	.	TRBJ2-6	TGCAGTGCTGGGGTCCCTGGGGCCAACGTCCTGACTTTC	CSAGVPGANVLTF
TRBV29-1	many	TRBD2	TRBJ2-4	TGCAGCGTGAGAAAGCGGGAACCCAAAAACATTCAGTACTTC	CSVRKREPKNIQYF
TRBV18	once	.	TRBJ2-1	TGTGCCAGCTCACCGCAGGGACCCACGAGAGACGATGAGCAGTTCTTC	CASSPQGPTRDDEQFF
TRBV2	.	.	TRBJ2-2	TGTGCCAGCAATCCCAGGGGGGGATCCCTACGAACCGGGGAGCTGTTTTTT	CASNPRGGSLRTGELFF
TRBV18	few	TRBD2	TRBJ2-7	TGTGCCAGCTCACCATTGCAGCACGCCGGGACTAGCGGGGGTTCCCCCAACGAGCAGTACTTC	CASSPLQHAGTSGGSPNEQYF
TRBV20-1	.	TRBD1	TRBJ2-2	TGCAGTGCTAGAGAATCCTTCACCGGGACAGGGGCACCCGGGGAGCTGTTTTTT	CSARESFTGTGAPGELFF
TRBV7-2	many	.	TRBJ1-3	TGTGCCAGCAGCCCCCTCGCTGGAAACACCATATATTTT	CASSPLAGNTIYF
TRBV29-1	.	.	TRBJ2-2	TGCAGCGTCCTGCCCGCGGGGCGATTAGAGCTGTTTTTT	CSVLPAGRLELFF
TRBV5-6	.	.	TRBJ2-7	TGTGCCAGCAGCTACCTTTACGAGCAGTACTTC	CASSYLYEQYF
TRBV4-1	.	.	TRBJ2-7	TGCGCCAGCAAAACCCCGACGAGTAGGTACTTC	CASKTPTSRYF
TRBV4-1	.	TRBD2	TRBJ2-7	TGCGCCAGCAGCCACTTACTAGCGGGGGGGGTAGGCTCCTACGAGCAGTACTTC	CASSHLLAGGVGSYEQYF
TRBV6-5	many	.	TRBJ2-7	TGTGCCAGCAGTTACCGGGGGCTTTCCTACGAGCAGTACTTC	CASSYRGLSYEQYF
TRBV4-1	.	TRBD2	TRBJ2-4	TGCGCCAGCAGCCAAACGGGACTAGCGGAAGGCGGCATTCAGTACTTC	CASSQTGLAEGGIQYF
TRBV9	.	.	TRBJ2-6	TGTGCCAGCAGCGTAGAGGGCTCTGGGGCCAACGTCCTGACTTTC	CASSVEGSGANVLTF
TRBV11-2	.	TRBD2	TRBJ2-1	TGTGCCAGCAGGGTGGGACTAGCGGGAGGCAGGGGGTCCTACAATGAGCAGTTCTTC	CASRVGLAGGRGSYNEQFF
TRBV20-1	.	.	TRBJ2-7	TGCAGTGCCAACACGTGGCCACGGCCATACTACGAGCAGTACTTC	CSANTWPRPYYEQYF
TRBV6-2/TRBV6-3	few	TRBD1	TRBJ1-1	TGTGCCAGCAGACGCTTAAGGGGGCCGGGCACTGAAGCTTTCTTT	CASRRLRGPGTEAFF
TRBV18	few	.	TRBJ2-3	TGTGCCAGCTCACCTCGCTCGGATCCACAGACGAATACGCAGTATTTT	CASSPRSDPQTNTQYF
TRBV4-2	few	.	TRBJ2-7	TGTGCCAGCAGCCACTCTAAGGTTTCCTACGAGCAGTACTTC	CASSHSKVSYEQYF
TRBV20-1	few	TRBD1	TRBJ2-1	TGCAGTGCTAGAGATCGAGGACAGGGGTACAATGAGCAGTTCTTC	CSARDRGQGYNEQFF
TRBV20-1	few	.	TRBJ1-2	TGCAGTGCTCAACGAGGGAGGGGCGCTAACTATGGCTACACCTTC	CSAQRGRGANYGYTF
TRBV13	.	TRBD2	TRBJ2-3	TGTGCCAGCAGCCCCCGGGGGACTAGCGGGAGAGGAAAAGATACGCAGTATTTT	CASSPRGTSGRGKDTQYF
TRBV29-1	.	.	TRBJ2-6	TGCAGCGTTGCCCTCACAAACTCTGGGGCCAACGTCCTGACTTTC	CSVALTNSGANVLTF
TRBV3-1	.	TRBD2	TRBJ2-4	TGTGCCAGCAGCCAAATCTTAGCGGGAGTCCCTCGGAAGTACTTC	CASSQILAGVPRKYF
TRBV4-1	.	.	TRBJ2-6	TGCGCCAGCAGGAGCCTAATCTCCGGGGCCAACGTCCTGACTTTC	CASRSLISGANVLTF
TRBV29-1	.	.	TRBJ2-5	TGCAGCGTTGATGCCTCCAGGCAAGAGACCCAGTACTTC	CSVDASRQETQYF
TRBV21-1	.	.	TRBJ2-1	TGTGCCAGCAGCAAAACTATCACGGAGCAGTTCTTC	CASSKTITEQFF